This T cell receptor (beta chain) was observed in a study of read filtering for tumor transcriptome and immune sequencing. Study details: Revised staging placed roughly 8 patients in R-ISS I, about 15 in II, 6 or 7 in III. Per sample, TCR-region reads ranged about 3.5 to 11 million by IR-seq, about 85 to 1,400 by RNA-seq.

V lost 5 bases, J lost 7 bases, and 11 bases lay in between. Germline CDR1 reads DFQATT; CDR2 reads SNEGSKA (reference sequence). The CDR3 loop spans 12 amino acids. The library was built from around 400 ng RNA with molecular barcoded adaptors for alpha/delta and beta/gamma chains. TCRdb reprocessed the reads with MiXCR, giving one entry per CDR3 protein. The table includes approximately 40,000 distinct CDR3 sequences, 13% to 15% detected once. This clonotype came up many times. The source material was a population of CD138-negative cells sorted from bone marrow. This TCR was sampled from a donor over 35 with multiple myeloma. The gene calls are TRBV20-1 and TRBJ2-2; perhaps TRBD1 as D (6 bases). The CDR3 sequence: CSAERGNGELFF. In DNA, the CDR3 is TGCAGTGCTGAAAGGGGGAACGGGGAGCTGTTTTTT.